The entry below describes one T cell receptor beta chain. The data stem from a study of blood T cell repertoires in COVID-19. Generated by immunoSEQ multiplex PCR, the TCRdb table keeps only in-frame clones and is missing some. The sample shows approximately 440,000 clones, roughly 87% of them seen only once. Germline V gives CDR1 KGHDR, CDR2 SFDVKD. The length of the CDR3 is 16 residues. V shed 2 bases and J 6 bases; nucleotides not matched to a gene: 9. This chain connects TRBV24-1 to TRBJ1-2, with 9 bases identical to TRBD1. The sequence came from a man aged 18 to 35 who had recovered from COVID-19. The specimen was PBMCs or T cells enriched from blood (not recorded which). CDR3 sequence reads: CATSDSSGQGSDGYTF. In DNA form, the CDR3 reads TGTGCCACCAGTGATTCGAGCGGACAGGGGAGCGATGGCTACACCTTC.